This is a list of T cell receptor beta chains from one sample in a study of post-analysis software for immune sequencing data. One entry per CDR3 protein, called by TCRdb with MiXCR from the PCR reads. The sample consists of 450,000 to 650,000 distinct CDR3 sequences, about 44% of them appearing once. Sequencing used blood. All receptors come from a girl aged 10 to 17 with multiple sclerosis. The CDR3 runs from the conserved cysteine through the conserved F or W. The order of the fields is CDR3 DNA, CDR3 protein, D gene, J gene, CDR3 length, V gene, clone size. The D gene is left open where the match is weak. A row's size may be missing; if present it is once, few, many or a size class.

TGCAGTGCTAGGGGGGGGAAAGAGACCCAGTACTTC,CSARGGKETQYF,TRBD2,TRBJ2-5,12,TRBV20-1,NA
TGTGCTAGTGGCTCAGGGGGCCGATCACCCCTCCACTTT,CASGSGGRSPLHF,TRBD1,TRBJ1-6,13,TRBV12-5,few
TGCGCCAGCAGCGGCGGACTAGCGGGGGGTTCACGAGGGAGAAACATTCAGTACTTC,CASSGGLAGGSRGRNIQYF,TRBD2,TRBJ2-4,19,TRBV5-1,NA
TGTGCCAGCAGCCTGGATCATAGCACAGATACGCAGTATTTT,CASSLDHSTDTQYF,NA,TRBJ2-3,14,TRBV3-1,few
TGCGCCAGCAGCCAAGATCCGGGGTATAGCAATCAGCCCCAGCATTTT,CASSQDPGYSNQPQHF,NA,TRBJ1-5,16,TRBV4-1,NA
TGCGCCGGCAGGATGGGACAGGGGGCCTTGAACACTGAAGCTTTCTTT,CAGRMGQGALNTEAFF,TRBD1,TRBJ1-1,16,TRBV5-1,NA
TGTGCCAGCAGTTCGGAGACAGATACGCAGTATTTT,CASSSETDTQYF,NA,TRBJ2-3,12,TRBV12-3/TRBV12-4,few
TGTGCCATCAGTGTAAGACAGGGCAATGAGCAGTTCTTC,CAISVRQGNEQFF,TRBD1,TRBJ2-1,13,TRBV10-3,NA
TGCGCCAGCAGCTTGGCCGAGGGGGCCAAAAACATTCAGTACTTC,CASSLAEGAKNIQYF,NA,TRBJ2-4,15,TRBV5-1,few
TGTGCCAGCAGCCCAGTGGGGGGGGGCAGCGAGCAGTACTTC,CASSPVGGGSEQYF,NA,TRBJ2-7,14,TRBV7-2,NA
TGTGCCAGCAGCGTAGAAGCACTAGCGGGGGGGAATGAGCAGTTCTTC,CASSVEALAGGNEQFF,TRBD2,TRBJ2-1,16,TRBV9,NA
TGTGCCAGCAGCGCCGACAGGGGCACAGATACGCAGTATTTT,CASSADRGTDTQYF,TRBD1,TRBJ2-3,14,TRBV12-3/TRBV12-4,few
TGTGCCAGCAGCCAATGCGACAGTAACACCGGGGAGCTGTTTTTT,CASSQCDSNTGELFF,NA,TRBJ2-2,15,TRBV3-1,NA
TGCAGTGCTCCGGGACCAAGGGACGAGCAGTACTTC,CSAPGPRDEQYF,NA,TRBJ2-7,12,TRBV20-1,few
TGCGCCAGCAGCTGGGCAGGGCCTAATGAAAAACTGTTTTTT,CASSWAGPNEKLFF,NA,TRBJ1-4,14,TRBV5-1,NA
TGTGCCAGCAGCTTAACCAGGGGGAACTATGGCTACACCTTC,CASSLTRGNYGYTF,TRBD1,TRBJ1-2,14,TRBV11-3,few
TGTGCCAGCAGCCCGGTAGGGGTCAGTCCCTACAATGAGCAGTTCTTC,CASSPVGVSPYNEQFF,NA,TRBJ2-1,16,TRBV7-6,NA
TGCGCCAGCAGCATTATCGCCGGGACAGGGTGGTCCTACGAGCAGTACTTC,CASSIIAGTGWSYEQYF,TRBD1,TRBJ2-7,17,TRBV5-1,few
TGTGCCAGCAGCTTGGGGGGGAGTGAGAACATTCAGTACTTC,CASSLGGSENIQYF,TRBD2,TRBJ2-4,14,TRBV7-3,NA
TGTGCCAGCAGTCAAGGAGGGCGCGATCAGCCCCAGCATTTT,CASSQGGRDQPQHF,NA,TRBJ1-5,14,TRBV4-2,NA
TGCGCCAGCAGCCAAGACGCCACTAGCGGGAGCAACGAGCAGTACTTC,CASSQDATSGSNEQYF,TRBD2,TRBJ2-7,16,TRBV4-1,few
TGTGCCAGCAGGCAGAAGATGGCAACTAATGAAAAACTGTTTTTT,CASRQKMATNEKLFF,NA,TRBJ1-4,15,TRBV6-5,few
TGCAGTGCTAGAGGCGGCGAGGTGAACACTGAAGCTTTCTTT,CSARGGEVNTEAFF,NA,TRBJ1-1,14,TRBV20-1,NA
TGCGCCAGCAGCCAAGGGAGGGGCAGGGCGAACCGCGAGCAGTACTTC,CASSQGRGRANREQYF,NA,TRBJ2-7,16,TRBV4-1,few
TGTGCCGGCAGCTATAGTGAGCGGGAGTCCTCCTACGAGCAGTACTTC,CAGSYSERESSYEQYF,TRBD2,TRBJ2-7,16,TRBV7-9,NA
TGCAGTGCTGAACCTGGACAGGTAGATGAGCAGTACTTC,CSAEPGQVDEQYF,TRBD1,TRBJ2-7,13,TRBV20-1,once
TGCGCCAGCAGCTTGGAGCCAGCGGGAGTGAATGAGCAGTTCTTC,CASSLEPAGVNEQFF,TRBD2,TRBJ2-1,15,TRBV5-1,few
TGTGCCAGCAGCTTGGGGGGAACGCGGGCTCAGCCCCAGCATTTT,CASSLGGTRAQPQHF,NA,TRBJ1-5,15,TRBV7-2,NA
TGTGCCAGCAGTTACTCGCTTAGCGGGGGGGCCTTTGGAGAGACCCAGTACTTC,CASSYSLSGGAFGETQYF,TRBD2,TRBJ2-5,18,TRBV6-5,NA
TGTGCCAGCCAAAGCCGCGGGGGGGGCAATGAAAAACTGTTTTTT,CASQSRGGGNEKLFF,NA,TRBJ1-4,15,TRBV7-9,few
TGTGCCAGCAGCTATACAGGGGAAGAGACCCAGTACTTC,CASSYTGEETQYF,TRBD1,TRBJ2-5,13,TRBV5-6,many
TGTGCCAGCAGTTTAGCTAGCGGGAGGCCGTTCTTC,CASSLASGRPFF,TRBD2,TRBJ2-1,12,TRBV12-3/TRBV12-4,NA
TGCGCCAGCAGTTTGACAGGGGATGAAGCTTTCTTT,CASSLTGDEAFF,TRBD1,TRBJ1-1,12,TRBV10-1,NA
TGCGCCAGCGGAGCGGGAGAAAAAGAGACCCAGTACTTC,CASGAGEKETQYF,TRBD2,TRBJ2-5,13,TRBV5-1,few
TGTGCCAGCAGCCAAGAGCGCATCTTCATGAACACTGAAGCTTTCTTT,CASSQERIFMNTEAFF,NA,TRBJ1-1,16,TRBV4-2,once
TGTGCCAGCAGCCAAGTCAGTCGCGAGCAGTACTTC,CASSQVSREQYF,NA,TRBJ2-7,12,TRBV4-2,NA
TGTGCCTGGACTCAGAGCGGGGGGACCCAAGAGACCCAGTACTTC,CAWTQSGGTQETQYF,TRBD2,TRBJ2-5,15,TRBV30,NA
TGTGCCAGCAGGGTAGCGGGAGAATACAATGAGCAGTTCTTC,CASRVAGEYNEQFF,TRBD2,TRBJ2-1,14,TRBV27,once
TGTGCCAGCAGCTTAGTAGTACTAGCGGGAGGCGACGAGCAGTACTTC,CASSLVVLAGGDEQYF,TRBD2,TRBJ2-7,16,TRBV7-9,NA
TGCGCCAGCTCCTCGAGGGACCGACCGCTGGGCGAGCAGTACTTC,CASSSRDRPLGEQYF,NA,TRBJ2-7,15,TRBV5-1,NA
TGTGCCAGCAGTTCAACAGGGCCAGCCTACAATGAGCAGTTCTTC,CASSSTGPAYNEQFF,NA,TRBJ2-1,15,TRBV6-5,few
TGTGCCAGCCCTTTTGGGACTAGCGGGAAAGAGCAGTACTTC,CASPFGTSGKEQYF,TRBD2,TRBJ2-7,14,TRBV6-5,NA
TGCAGTGCCTTGGACAGGGGCGATCAGCCCCAGCATTTT,CSALDRGDQPQHF,TRBD1,TRBJ1-5,13,TRBV20-1,NA
TGTGCCACCAGTGACCCCGGGGTAGCGGGGGCCCAAGAGACCCAGTACTTC,CATSDPGVAGAQETQYF,TRBD2,TRBJ2-5,17,TRBV24-1,NA
TGCGCCAGCAGCTTGTTGTATGTGGGGGCTAGGTATGGCTACACCTTC,CASSLLYVGARYGYTF,NA,TRBJ1-2,16,TRBV5-1,NA
TGTGCCAGCAGGGGACCTGGTAGGGTAGCCCTCCACTTT,CASRGPGRVALHF,NA,TRBJ1-6,13,TRBV27,few
TGTGCCAGCAGTTCGGACAGGGACGCTGAAGCTTTCTTT,CASSSDRDAEAFF,TRBD1,TRBJ1-1,13,TRBV5-6,NA
TGTGCCAGCAGCGAAAAGACAGGGGCTGGAGAAAAACTGTTTTTT,CASSEKTGAGEKLFF,TRBD1,TRBJ1-4,15,TRBV9,NA
TGTGCCAGCAGCTCGACCTTGGACAATGAGCAGTTCTTC,CASSSTLDNEQFF,NA,TRBJ2-1,13,TRBV7-9,few